The rows below give T cell receptor beta chains drawn from one sample of a study of T cell responses to AZD1222 COVID-19 vaccine. Using immunoSEQ multiplex PCR, the repertoire was profiled, and TCRdb retains in-frame clones only, with some absent. Of more than 65,000 clones in the sample, roughly nine tenths were seen once. The specimen comprised peripheral blood, sampled on day 0 of AZD1222 vaccination. These receptors were collected from an adult in good health. CDR3s leave out the opening cysteine and the closing phenylalanine or tryptophan.

J,V,CDR3
TRBJ2-7,TRBV28,ASSLPGAYEQY
TRBJ2-7,TRBV6-5,ASSSRGLYEQY
TRBJ1-5,TRBV30,AWSVMLANQPQH
TRBJ1-2,TRBV30,AWSQSDRPRNT
TRBJ1-1,TRBV19,ASSIPQATEAF
TRBJ2-3,TRBV6-4,ASSDGHHTDTQY
TRBJ2-3,TRBV20-1,SASLGGASTDTQY
TRBJ1-5,TRBV4-1,ASSRGQGIIQPQH
TRBJ2-5,TRBV5-5,ASSLGVETQY
TRBJ2-1,TRBV27,ASTRSGTGYNEQF
TRBJ1-5,TRBV28,ASSLGGGPVQPQH
TRBJ2-1,TRBV5-1,ASSPGVGGPYNEQF
TRBJ2-5,TRBV7-8,ASSLALGARETQY
TRBJ2-1,TRBV9,ASSYVQGNEQF
TRBJ2-2,TRBV24-1,ATSDWLAGAGELF
TRBJ2-3,TRBV5-1,ASANRGQGSGDTQY
TRBJ2-3,TRBV5-1,ASSLGDADTQY
TRBJ2-4,TRBV27,ASSLLAGARSNIQY
TRBJ2-4,TRBV7-2,ASSLPGQGKNIQY
TRBJ2-3,TRBV19,ASSVSSGSTDTQY
TRBJ2-4,TRBV12-3/TRBV12-4,ASSSGNIQY
TRBJ2-2,TRBV29-1,SVTPDRNTGELF
TRBJ2-3,TRBV5-1,ASSLVVRASGTDTQY
TRBJ1-1,TRBV19,ASSISHGNTEAF
TRBJ2-7,TRBV9,ASSAPGLAGAEQY
TRBJ2-5,TRBV5-1,ASSLAGGQETQY
TRBJ2-2,TRBV2,ASTTGGVQGGELF